This T cell receptor beta chain was recovered during a study of blood T cells in healthy people across ages. Then a second PCR, running roughly 7 to 11 cycles, was carried out with a sample-barcoded 5' primer and a J-beta primer mix. TCRdb passed the 5' RACE reads through MiXCR, listing each CDR3 protein once. The sample carries 1.5 million to 1.8 million distinct CDR3 sequences, approximately 39% recorded once. The CDR3 has 13 residues. V was trimmed by 3 bases and J by 10 bases, leaving 16 bases between them. Germline values: CDR1 SQVTM, CDR2 ANQGSEA. The sequenced sample was blood. The receptor was isolated from a woman aged 18-30 years in good health. This chain links TRBV29-1 with TRBJ2-1; the D gene is possibly TRBD2 (5 bases). This chain's CDR3 is CSVESGISYEQFF. The CDR3 DNA sequence: TGCAGCGTTGAGAGCGGCATCTCCTACGAGCAGTTCTTC.